The 13 T cell receptor beta chains below all came from one sample that was sequenced in a study of HIV-infected children after antiretroviral therapy interruption. Treatment given: PENTA 11 planned treatment interruption arm or continuous ART arm. The TCR library was built from RNA with a 3' RACE protocol and unique molecular identifiers. TCRdb passed the 3' RACE reads through MiXCR, listing each CDR3 protein once. The sample carries some 41,000 distinct CDR3 sequences, approximately 7% recorded once. Material: CD45RA+ CD4+ T cells from PBMCs, pooled from several time points, obtained from a donor given antiretroviral therapy, either interrupted or continuous. Subset given: naive CD4+ CD45RA+ CD45RO- T cells. These receptor sequences come from a pool of human donors with HIV.

This clonotype was seen repeatedly, ten times or more. The CDR3 DNA follows: TGTGCCAGCACCCCCCGTCGGGCTAGCGGGGCTGATGAGCAGTTCTTC. This translates into CASTPRRASGADEQFF. This rearrangement joins TRBV7-6 to TRBJ2-1, with 9 nucleotides matching TRBD2. Germline loops: CDR1 SGHVS, CDR2 FNYEAQ. The trim removed 7 bases at V and 8 bases at J, leaving 15 bases unmatched. The CDR3 extends over 16 amino acids.

The DNA of the CDR3 is TGTGCCAGCAGCTTAGATGTCAGGGGCTCCTACGAGCAGTACTTC. As protein: CASSLDVRGSYEQYF. The chain carries TRBV7-3 and TRBJ2-7, with TRBD1 as a possible D gene (6 bases). The V gene lost 2 bases and the J gene lost 0 bases, with 11 bases spanning the gap. Germline CDR1 is SGHTA and CDR2 is FQGTGA. CDR3 length: 15 amino acids. The whole variable domain, filled in from reference TRBV7-3 and TRBJ2-7, reads GAGVSQTPSNKVTEKGKYVELRCDPISGHTALYWYRQSLGQGPEFLIYFQGTGAADDSGLPNDRFFAVRPEGSVSTLKIQRTERGDSAVYLCASSLDVRGSYEQYFGPGTRLTVT.

In the case of this clonotype: Its ends do not fully match the called genes, so a read error is possible. The gene calls are TRBV27 and TRBJ2-3; D might be TRBD1 or TRBD2, each matching 6 bases. The CDR3 sequence is 14 residues long. CDR1 is MNHEY, CDR2 SMNVEV, per germline (reference sequence). CDR3 in DNA: TGTGCCATCAGTGAGGGGGGCAGGACAGATACGCAGTATTTT. Translation gives CAISEGGRTDTQYF.

V and J are TRBV23-1 and TRBJ1-4; tentative D call: TRBD1 (5 bases). TRBV23-1 is marked as an open reading frame, function uncertain. The germline V and J ends were trimmed by 4 bases and 8 bases, with 20 bases remaining between them. This CDR3 region has 16 residues. CDR3 coding DNA: TGCGCCAGCAGTCCTATGACCCGGGACGGCGGGGAAAAACTGTTTTTT. Encoded protein: CASSPMTRDGGEKLFF.

Ten or more counts support this clonotype. The chain joins TRBV6-5 to TRBJ2-1; 7 nucleotides match TRBD2. This CDR3 has 19 amino acids. Per germline, CDR1 MNHEY and CDR2 SVGAGI. V shed 2 bases, J shed 5 bases, and the junction held 18 bases outside the gene matches. The CDR3 is CASSYIAKTPGRGNNEQFF. The CDR3 bases are TGTGCCAGCAGTTACATAGCCAAAACCCCGGGGAGGGGCAACAATGAGCAGTTCTTC.

This clonotype is categorized as medium-sized (0.01 to 0.1%). The chain carries TRBV5-1 and TRBJ2-7; 9 bases line up with TRBD1. This CDR3 has 15 residues. The germline CDR1 and CDR2 sequences are SGHRS and YFSETQ. V was pared by 0 bases and J by 5 bases, with 6 bases of the junction left unmatched. The CDR3, as DNA: TGCGCCAGCAGCTTGGTCACAGGGGGCCGGAACGAGCAGTACTTC. This codes for CASSLVTGGRNEQYF.

This clonotype was found a few times. V gene TRBV29-1 combines with J gene TRBJ1-1; no reliable D call. Germline CDR1 is SQVTM and CDR2 is ANQGSEA. V was cut by 1 base and J by 1 base, with 7 bases left in between. There are 13 residues in the CDR3. CDR3 amino acids: CSVEGHTNTEAFF. Here the CDR3 DNA reads TGCAGCGTTGAAGGGCACACGAACACTGAAGCTTTCTTT. The entire variable domain, with the rest obtained from reference TRBV29-1 and TRBJ1-1, is as follows: SAVISQKPSRDICQRGTSLTIQCQVDSQVTMMFWYRQQPGQSLTLIATANQGSEATYESGFVIDKFPISRPNLTFSTLTVSNMSPEDSSIYLCSVEGHTNTEAFFGQGTRLTVV.

V gene TRBV5-1 combines with J gene TRBJ2-7, with D possibly matching TRBD2 (7 bases). The CDR3 has 17 residues. CDR1 is SGHRS and CDR2 is YFSETQ in the germline V gene. The V and J ends lost 1 base and 1 base respectively, with 18 bases between them. CDR3 DNA sequence: TGCGCCAGCAGCTTGAGTATGCGGGGGCTGCTATCCTACGAGCAGTACTTC. Protein sequence: CASSLSMRGLLSYEQYF.

This clonotype came up a few times. V gene TRBV21-1 combines with J gene TRBJ2-3. TRBV21-1 is given as a pseudogene. The CDR3 loop spans 17 amino acids. Written as DNA, the CDR3 is TGTGCCAGCAGCCCGGTGCCGTGCAACCCAACCACAGATACGCAGTATTTT. It yields the protein CASSPVPCNPTTDTQYF.

This clonotype is termed medium-sized. V gene TRBV10-3 combines with J gene TRBJ1-6, with TRBD1 identical over 8 bases. There are 13 residues in the CDR3. Germline CDR1 ENHRY, CDR2 SYGVKD. Trimming at V came to 5 bases and at J to 10 bases, leaving 4 bases not matched to a gene. The CDR3 DNA is TGTGCCATCAGTATCGACAGGGGCTCACCCCTCCACTTT. This gives the protein CAISIDRGSPLHF.

Sample share makes this clonotype medium-sized. One end of the junction does not line up with germline, which may come from a read error. V usage is TRBV4-2 and J usage is TRBJ2-5, with a tentative D call TRBD1 (6 bases). The CDR3 has 16 residues. Germline V gene data show CDR1 as LGHNA and CDR2 as YNFKEQ. Written as DNA, the CDR3 is TGTGCCAGCAGCCAAGAGTGGGGGCGCAACCAAGACACCCAGTACTTT. Protein sequence: CASSQEWGRNQDTQYF.

This clonotype occurred many times. The V and J genes are TRBV13 and TRBJ2-1; TRBD2 matches at 14 bases. The CDR3 sequence is 16 residues long. Germline V gene lookup returns CDR1 PRHDT and CDR2 FYEKMQ (reference sequence). With V trimmed by 5 bases and J by 8 bases, 8 bases remained unmatched. The CDR3 region has the DNA TGTGCCAGCAGCCTCCTGACTAGCGGGAGGGCCTATGAGCAGTTCTTC. Its protein is CASSLLTSGRAYEQFF.

There are many counts of this clonotype. The chain carries TRBV7-2 and TRBJ2-3; 15 bases are a match to TRBD2. V dropped 5 bases and J dropped 6; count of bases not matched to a gene: 6. Germline-derived CDR1 and CDR2 are SGHTA and FQGNSA. The CDR3 runs 16 residues. CDR3 region: CASSPGTSGRSDTQYF. The CDR3 DNA reads as TGTGCCAGCAGCCCAGGGACTAGCGGGAGGTCTGATACGCAGTATTTT.